A single sample is the source of the 5 T cell receptor beta chains below, sequenced in a study of blood T cell repertoires in COVID-19. Method: immunoSEQ multiplex PCR; TCRdb's copy keeps in-frame clones and lacks some. The repertoire holds roughly 70,000 clones, with roughly 86% as singletons. Sequencing was done on a sample of peripheral blood. These receptors originate from a man aged 65 to 79 with active COVID-19.

Here the CDR3 DNA reads TGCAGTGCTAGTTCCACTAGCGGGAGCCACGAGCAGTACTTC. It codes for CSASSTSGSHEQYF. The V and J genes are TRBV20-1 and TRBJ2-7; 11 bases line up with TRBD2. Germline V gene lookup returns CDR1 DFQATT and CDR2 SNEGSKA (reference sequence). Trimming at V came to 3 bases and at J to 5 bases, leaving 6 bases not matched to a gene. There are 14 residues in the CDR3.

The chain has TRBV19 and TRBJ2-7; perhaps TRBD1 as D (5 bases). CDR1 and CDR2 from the germline V gene are LNHDA and SQIVND (reference sequence). This CDR3 region has 14 residues. Trimming stripped 6 bases from V and 4 bases from J, with 16 bases between. The CDR3 sequence: CASRGPGASYEQYF. The CDR3 DNA is TGTGCCAGTAGGGGGCCGGGCGCGTCGTACGAGCAGTACTTC.

This clone has only a few counts. The chain couples TRBV5-1 to TRBJ1-2; TRBD1 aligns across 7 bases. V gave up 4 bases and J gave up 4 bases; unmatched junction bases: 10. CDR1 is SGHRS and CDR2 is YFSETQ in the germline V gene. CDR3 size: 15 residues. CDR3 in DNA: TGCGCCAGCAGCCTCACCCCACAGGGGAGCTATGGCTACACCTTC. Translating it yields CASSLTPQGSYGYTF. Supplemented by reference TRBV5-1 and TRBJ1-2, the full variable domain reads KAGVTQTPRYLIKTRGQQVTLSCSPISGHRSVSWYQQTPGQGLQFLFEYFSETQRNKGNFPGRFSGRQFSNSRSEMNVSTLELGDSALYLCASSLTPQGSYGYTFGSGTRLTVV.

The chain carries TRBV19 and TRBJ2-1, with 7 bases fitting TRBD2. With 7 bases clipped from V and 5 bases from J, the junction kept 8 bases outside the gene matches. CDR3 size: 14 residues. The germline V gene encodes CDR1 LNHDA and CDR2 SQIVND (reference sequence). CDR3 sequence: CASTSLGGNNEQFF. In DNA, the CDR3 is TGTGCCAGTACCTCCCTGGGGGGGAACAATGAGCAGTTCTTC.

The V call is TRBV19, the J call TRBJ1-3; unclear D gene. The length of the CDR3 is 15 residues. Deletions cut 3 bases from V and 0 bases from J, with 9 bases between. The germline gives CDR1 LNHDA, CDR2 SQIVND (reference sequence). The chain's CDR3 is CASSIWALSGNTIYF. As DNA, the CDR3 is TGTGCCAGTAGTATCTGGGCCCTCTCTGGAAACACCATATATTTT.